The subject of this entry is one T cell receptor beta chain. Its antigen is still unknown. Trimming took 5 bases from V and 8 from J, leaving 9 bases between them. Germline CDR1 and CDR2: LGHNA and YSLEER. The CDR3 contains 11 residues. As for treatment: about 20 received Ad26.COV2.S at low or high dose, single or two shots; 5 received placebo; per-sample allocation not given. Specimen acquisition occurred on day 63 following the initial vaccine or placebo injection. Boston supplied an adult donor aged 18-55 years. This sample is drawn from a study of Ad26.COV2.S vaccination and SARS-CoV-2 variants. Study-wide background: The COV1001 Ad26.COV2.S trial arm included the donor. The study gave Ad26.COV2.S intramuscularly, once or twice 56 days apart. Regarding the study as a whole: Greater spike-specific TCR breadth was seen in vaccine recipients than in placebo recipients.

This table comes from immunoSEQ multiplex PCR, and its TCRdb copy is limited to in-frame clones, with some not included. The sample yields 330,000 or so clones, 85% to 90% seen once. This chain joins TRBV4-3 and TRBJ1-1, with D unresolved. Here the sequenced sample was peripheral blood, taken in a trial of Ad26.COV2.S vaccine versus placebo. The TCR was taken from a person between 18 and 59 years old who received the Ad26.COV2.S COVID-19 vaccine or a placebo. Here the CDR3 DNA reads TGCGCCAGCAGCTCGGGATGGGAAGCTTTCTTT. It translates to CASSSGWEAFF.